This TCR beta chain was identified during a study of T cell repertoires in cytomegalovirus infection. Study-level points and caveats: There were carriers of CMV plus the relevant HLA, and cumulative public TCR beta family frequency identified them.

This clonotype was observed a few times. The antigen remains unidentified. TCRdb processed the reads anew with MiXCR; each CDR3 protein has one entry. The sample consists of some 350,000 distinct CDR3 sequences, about 35% of them appearing once. In germline, CDR1 is SGHVS, CDR2 FNYEAQ. Between the trimmed V and J ends, which lost 2 bases and 2 bases, there was a span of 16 bases. This CDR3 spans 16 amino acids. The sample was cultured PBMCs, taken from culture after CMV antigen stimulation. The rearrangement joins TRBV7-6 to TRBJ2-7, with D perhaps assigned TRBD1 or TRBD2 (5 bases each). The sequence was collected from a human donor in good health (CMV status not recorded). Some clones in this sample may be carry-over from other donors' samples. The DNA of the CDR3 is TGTGCCAGCAGCTTATCCTCCGGGACGGACCCCTACGAGCAGTACGTC. Translation gives CASSLSSGTDPYEQYV.